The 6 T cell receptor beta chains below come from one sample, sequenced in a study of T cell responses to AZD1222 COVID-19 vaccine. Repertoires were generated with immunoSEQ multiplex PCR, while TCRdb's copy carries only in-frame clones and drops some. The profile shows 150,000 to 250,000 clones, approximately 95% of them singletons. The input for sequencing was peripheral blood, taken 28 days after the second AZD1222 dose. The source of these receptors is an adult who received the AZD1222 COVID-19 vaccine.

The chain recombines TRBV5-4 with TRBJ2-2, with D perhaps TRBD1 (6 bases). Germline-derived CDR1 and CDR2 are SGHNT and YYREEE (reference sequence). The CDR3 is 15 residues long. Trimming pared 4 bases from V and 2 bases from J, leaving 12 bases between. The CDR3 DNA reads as TGTGCCAGCAGCCCTGGACAGTTCAACACCGGGGAGCTGTTTTTT. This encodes CASSPGQFNTGELFF.

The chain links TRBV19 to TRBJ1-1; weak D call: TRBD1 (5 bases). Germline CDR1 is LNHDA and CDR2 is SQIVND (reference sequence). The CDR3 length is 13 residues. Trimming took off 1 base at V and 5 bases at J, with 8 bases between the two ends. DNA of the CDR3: TGTGCCAGTAGTATAGGGGGGAAGACTGAAGCTTTCTTT. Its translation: CASSIGGKTEAFF.

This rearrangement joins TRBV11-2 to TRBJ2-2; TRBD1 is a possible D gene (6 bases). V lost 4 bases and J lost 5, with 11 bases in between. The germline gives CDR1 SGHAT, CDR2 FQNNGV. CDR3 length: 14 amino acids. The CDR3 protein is CASSSQGWTGELFF. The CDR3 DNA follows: TGTGCCAGCAGCTCACAGGGTTGGACCGGGGAGCTGTTTTTT.

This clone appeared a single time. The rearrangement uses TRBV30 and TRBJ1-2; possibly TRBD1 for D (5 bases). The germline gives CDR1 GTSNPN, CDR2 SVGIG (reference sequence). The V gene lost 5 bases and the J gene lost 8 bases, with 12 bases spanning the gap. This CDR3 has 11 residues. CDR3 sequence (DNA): TGTGCCTGGGGGGACCTTGGAGGCTACACCTTC. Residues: CAWGDLGGYTF.

CDR3 bases: TGTGCCAGCAGCACCAGCCACCAAGAGACCCAGTACTTC. It is translated as CASSTSHQETQYF. The rearrangement uses TRBV6-5 and TRBJ2-5; D unclear. The CDR3 spans 13 residues. Per germline, CDR1 MNHEY and CDR2 SVGAGI. Trimming took 6 bases from V and 0 from J, leaving 8 bases between them.

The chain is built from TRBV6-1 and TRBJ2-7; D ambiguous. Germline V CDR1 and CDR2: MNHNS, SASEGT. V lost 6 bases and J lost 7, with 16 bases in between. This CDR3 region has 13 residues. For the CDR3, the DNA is TGTGCCAGCAGGGACCAGACCAAGTATGAGCAGTACTTC. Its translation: CASRDQTKYEQYF.